Listed below are T cell receptor beta chains from one sample, sequenced in a study of spatial heterogeneity in lung cancer. TCRdb redid the calling of the 5' RACE reads with MiXCR, one entry per CDR3 protein. Of about 38,000 distinct CDR3 sequences listed, approximately 7.5% are singletons. Sequencing used PBMCs, obtained at surgery. The receptor source for this set is a male donor with early-stage non-small cell lung cancer. Both conserved end residues are part of each CDR3.

len | v_gene | CDR3aa
12 | TRBV24-1 | CATSRKANEQFF
15 | TRBV7-2 | CASSPGTGGLAEAFF
13 | TRBV2 | CASGNRDYQTQYF
11 | TRBV6-4 | CATPGSYEQYF
16 | TRBV6-1 | CASSEALSAGKNIQYF
14 | TRBV18 | CASSSGYGNTEAFF
15 | TRBV7-2 | CASSTRTGSGNTIYF
15 | TRBV4-3 | CASSQGYQVNYGYTF
14 | TRBV7-9 | CASSLTDSNSPLHF
15 | TRBV12-5 | CASGLTRGSNQPQHF
13 | TRBV24-1 | CATSVGANQPQHF
12 | TRBV6-2/TRBV6-3 | CASSSGDYEQYF
12 | TRBV9 | CASSVENGELFF
14 | TRBV11-2 | CASSLGSYSYEQYF
14 | TRBV19 | CASSIVGFDQPQHF
12 | TRBV18 | CASSPYNEKLFF
15 | TRBV12-3/TRBV12-4 | CASSLGLAGYETQYF
15 | TRBV20-1 | CSAPSIAGKKYEQYF